Listed below are T cell receptor beta chains from one sample, sequenced in a study of T cell responses to AZD1222 COVID-19 vaccine. TCRdb keeps only in-frame clones here, not all; method: immunoSEQ multiplex PCR. The sample has 59,000 or so clones; around 84% are singletons. Specimen: peripheral blood, collected on day 0 of AZD1222 vaccination. These receptors came from an adult in good health. The CDR3 runs from the conserved cysteine through the conserved F or W. The D gene is left open where the match is weak. Clone sizes are given selectively: once, few, many, or a class where the clone is expanded.

j_gene | d_gene | abundance | v_gene | CDR3nt | CDR3aa
TRBJ1-2 | - | - | TRBV29-1 | TGCAGCGGGACGGGGAGAGAGCCTAACTATGGCTACACCTTC | CSGTGREPNYGYTF
TRBJ2-7 | TRBD1 | - | TRBV6-4 | TGTGCCAGCAGTGACTCGAGATGCCGGGACAGGGGAATTTGGGAGCAGTACTTC | CASSDSRCRDRGIWEQYF
TRBJ2-1 | - | - | TRBV7-3 | TGTGCCAGCAGCTTAAATTCTTACAATGAGCAGTTCTTC | CASSLNSYNEQFF
TRBJ2-2 | TRBD1 | - | TRBV5-4 | TGTGCCAGCAGCTTGGGACAGGGGGCGCCCACCGGGGAGCTGTTTTTT | CASSLGQGAPTGELFF
TRBJ1-2 | - | - | TRBV7-9 | TGTGCCAGCAGCTCCGGTGCAAAGGGCTATGGCTACACCTTC | CASSSGAKGYGYTF
TRBJ2-2 | - | once | TRBV30 | TGTGCCTGGAGTAGGGTGGGAACAGTTGCCGGGGAGCTGTTTTTT | CAWSRVGTVAGELFF
TRBJ2-5 | TRBD1 | few | TRBV4-1 | TGCGCCAGCAGCCAAGCCTACAGGGGAGTCAGGGAGACCCAGTACTTC | CASSQAYRGVRETQYF
TRBJ1-2 | TRBD1 | once | TRBV19 | TGTGCCAGTAGTATAGGAGGGACAGGCGCCAACTATGGCTACACCTTC | CASSIGGTGANYGYTF
TRBJ2-1 | - | - | TRBV19 | TGTGCCAGTAGTATAGAACGCTCGAGGGGCAATGAGCAGTTCTTC | CASSIERSRGNEQFF
TRBJ1-2 | - | - | TRBV29-1 | TGCAGCGATTCTTTACAGGGCTACTATGGCTACACCTTC | CSDSLQGYYGYTF
TRBJ2-7 | - | - | TRBV7-9 | TGTGCCAGCAGCTTAGTTGGTGAGCAGTACTTC | CASSLVGEQYF
TRBJ2-1 | TRBD2 | - | TRBV24-1 | TGTGCCACCAGTGATTTGCGGTCTAGCGGGAGGAGCGAGCAGTTCTTC | CATSDLRSSGRSEQFF
TRBJ2-3 | TRBD1 | - | TRBV6-6 | TGTGCCAGCAGTTTCGGACAGGCGGGTAGAGGTACGCAGTATTTT | CASSFGQAGRGTQYF
TRBJ1-5 | - | - | TRBV3-1/TRBV3-2 | TGTGCCAGCAGCCAAGCAACCAAGAATCAGCCCCAGCATTTT | CASSQATKNQPQHF
TRBJ2-7 | - | - | TRBV5-1 | TGCGCCAGCAGCAGAGTGTTAGGCTACGAGCAGTACTTC | CASSRVLGYEQYF
TRBJ1-2 | - | - | TRBV28 | TGTGCCAGCAGAGTCCCAGGGGCGAACTCTAACTATGGCTACACCTTC | CASRVPGANSNYGYTF
TRBJ1-4 | - | - | TRBV29-1 | TGCAGCGTGGGGGCTCTTAATGAAAAACTGTTTTTT | CSVGALNEKLFF
TRBJ1-5 | TRBD1 | - | TRBV19 | TGTGCCAGTAGTATGAGGACAGGTACTGGCAATCAGCCCCAGCATTTT | CASSMRTGTGNQPQHF
TRBJ2-1 | TRBD2 | - | TRBV7-7 | TGTGCTAGCAGCTTAGGTCTAGCGGGGGGCCATGAGCAGTTCTTC | CASSLGLAGGHEQFF
TRBJ1-4 | TRBD1 | - | TRBV4-3 | TGCGCCAGCAGCCGTTCGCTCATGGGGACAGGGTCGGGTGAAAAACTGTTTTTT | CASSRSLMGTGSGEKLFF
TRBJ2-1 | - | - | TRBV12-5 | TGTGCTAGTGGTTTGGCCCCTAATGAGCAGTTCTTC | CASGLAPNEQFF
TRBJ1-5 | - | - | TRBV19 | TGTGCCAGTAGTATAATGGTTACAGGAGAGAGCAATCAGCCCCAGCATTTT | CASSIMVTGESNQPQHF
TRBJ2-6 | TRBD1 | - | TRBV5-8 | TGTGCCAGCAGCCCCGGACAGGGAGGTAACGTCCTGACTTTC | CASSPGQGGNVLTF
TRBJ1-3 | - | - | TRBV5-1 | TGCGCCAGCAGCTATAGATCGGGAAACACCATATATTTT | CASSYRSGNTIYF
TRBJ2-2 | - | - | TRBV18 | TGTGCCAGCTCACCACGTGCCAGGAACACCGGGGAGCTGTTTTTT | CASSPRARNTGELFF
TRBJ2-7 | - | - | TRBV5-1 | TGCGCCAGCAGCCCCAGTAGTCGAGGCGAGCAGTACTTC | CASSPSSRGEQYF
TRBJ2-5 | TRBD1 | - | TRBV19 | TGTGCCAGTAGTAACTCGAACCAGGGGGAGTGGGAGACCCAGTACTTC | CASSNSNQGEWETQYF
TRBJ1-1 | - | - | TRBV18 | TGTGCCAGCTCACCGGGGATGGAGAACACTGAAGCTTTCTTT | CASSPGMENTEAFF
TRBJ2-1 | - | - | TRBV6-6 | TGTGCCAGCAGGGAAGTTGACTTCTACTACAATGAGCAGTTCTTC | CASREVDFYYNEQFF
TRBJ1-2 | - | few | TRBV9 | TGTGCCAGCAGCCCAGAATATGGCTACACCTTC | CASSPEYGYTF
TRBJ1-3 | - | - | TRBV7-2 | TGTGCCAGCAGCTTCAGAGGGGAGTCTGGAAACACCATATATTTT | CASSFRGESGNTIYF
TRBJ1-6 | - | - | TRBV7-3 | TGTGCCAGCAGCTTAGGGCGGCATAATTCACCCCTCCACTTT | CASSLGRHNSPLHF
TRBJ2-1 | - | once | TRBV9 | TGTGCCAGCAGCGTAGTAACAGCTGAGGGTGAGCAGTTCTTC | CASSVVTAEGEQFF
TRBJ2-7 | - | few | TRBV2 | TGTGCCAGCAGCCCCCAGAATGAATGGGAGCAGTACTTC | CASSPQNEWEQYF
TRBJ1-2 | - | - | TRBV6-1 | TGTGCCAGCAGTGAAGCGGCAGGGTCCAACTATGGCTACACCTTC | CASSEAAGSNYGYTF
TRBJ2-7 | TRBD1 | - | TRBV5-4 | TGTGCCAGCAGCTTGGAGCCGGGACAGGACGAGCAGTACTTC | CASSLEPGQDEQYF
TRBJ2-1 | TRBD2 | - | TRBV5-4 | TGTGCCAGCAGCTTGAGAAGCGGGGGGAGGGGTGAGCAGTTCTTC | CASSLRSGGRGEQFF
TRBJ2-5 | TRBD1 | - | TRBV6-5 | TGTGCCAGCAGTAGGGGACAGTTTCAAGAGACCCAGTACTTC | CASSRGQFQETQYF
TRBJ1-6 | - | - | TRBV28 | TGTGCCAGCACGCGGGCGGCCTATAATTCACCCCTCCACTTT | CASTRAAYNSPLHF
TRBJ2-5 | - | - | TRBV7-2 | TGTGCCAGCAGCTTATTAGTAGGGCAAGAGACCCAGTACTTC | CASSLLVGQETQYF